The 32 T cell receptor beta chains below were found in one sample sequenced in a study of blood T cell repertoires in COVID-19. The protocol was immunoSEQ multiplex PCR, while the TCRdb copy is restricted to in-frame clones and leaves out a portion. The repertoire holds about 32,000 clones, with 80% to 90% as singletons. The specimen sequenced was peripheral blood. These TCRs come from a woman aged 80 or over with active or convalescent COVID-19.

The rearrangement links TRBV5-1 to TRBJ1-2; TRBD1 matches 9 bases. CDR1 SGHRS and CDR2 YFSETQ come from the germline V gene. V lost 3 bases to trimming and J lost 6 bases; unmatched junction nucleotides: 12. This CDR3 comprises 16 residues. CDR3 coding DNA: TGCGCCAGCAGCTCGAACCCCGACAGGGGGAGGGATGGCTACACCTTC. It yields the protein CASSSNPDRGRDGYTF.

CDR3 DNA: TGTGCCAGTAGTATAGACTTGGACAGGGGCCTATTCAATGAGCAGTTCTTC. This sequence encodes CASSIDLDRGLFNEQFF. This chain links TRBV19 with TRBJ2-1, with TRBD1 matching over 9 bases. CDR1 is LNHDA and CDR2 is SQIVND in the germline V gene (reference sequence). This CDR3 has 17 amino acids. The trim removed 0 bases at V and 6 bases at J, leaving 9 bases unmatched.

J is TRBJ2-1 and V is TRBV5-1, with 14 bases that match TRBD2. With V trimmed by 4 bases and J by 4 bases, 10 bases remained unmatched. The CDR3 loop spans 18 amino acids. In germline, CDR1 is SGHRS, CDR2 YFSETQ. CDR3 DNA: TGCGCCAGCAGCGCCATCGGGACTAGCGGGGGATCGTACAATGAGCAGTTCTTC. Its protein product is CASSAIGTSGGSYNEQFF.

J is TRBJ2-7 and V is TRBV5-1; 9 nucleotides match TRBD1. Trimming at V came to 2 bases and at J to 0 bases, leaving 3 bases not matched to a gene. Germline loops: CDR1 SGHRS, CDR2 YFSETQ. The CDR3 is 15 residues long. The chain's CDR3 is CASSFTGQGSYEQYF. The CDR3 coding sequence is TGCGCCAGCAGCTTTACGGGACAGGGCTCCTACGAGCAGTACTTC.

The CDR3 nucleotides read TGTGCCAGCATGCGGGGGCTTTACGAGCAGTACTTC. This gives the protein CASMRGLYEQYF. The chain uses TRBV28 and TRBJ2-7, with a tentative D call TRBD2 (7 bases). V lost 7 bases and J lost 4, with 11 bases in between. The CDR3 runs 12 residues. The germline gives CDR1 MDHEN, CDR2 SYDVKM.

J is TRBJ1-6 and V is TRBV6-2 or TRBV6-3; 9 bases line up with TRBD1. CDR3 size: 15 residues. Germline V gene sequence: CDR1 MNHEY, CDR2 SVGEGT. V lost 5 bases to trimming and J lost 7 bases; unmatched junction nucleotides: 6. CDR3 in amino acids: CASSPRDRENSPLHF. The CDR3 DNA reads TGTGCCAGCAGTCCCCGGGACAGGGAAAATTCACCCCTCCACTTT.

The genes are TRBV27 and TRBJ2-7, with TRBD2 as a possible D gene (5 bases). V shed 4 bases and J shed 0 bases, with 10 bases lying between them. The CDR3 covers 14 residues. Germline lookup yields CDR1 MNHEY and CDR2 SMNVEV (reference sequence). The CDR3 nucleotides are TGTGCCAGCAGTTGGACCCGGGACTCCTACGAGCAGTACTTC. It encodes CASSWTRDSYEQYF.

The chain joins TRBV5-6 to TRBJ1-5; weak D call: TRBD1 (5 bases). CDR1 and CDR2 from the germline V gene are SGHDT and YYEEEE. Trimming pared 0 bases from V and 4 bases from J, leaving 8 bases between. The CDR3 is 14 residues long. The CDR3 reads CASSLVGVNQPQHF. Written as DNA, the CDR3 is TGTGCCAGCAGCTTGGTAGGGGTGAATCAGCCCCAGCATTTT. The full variable domain, rest sourced from reference TRBV5-6 and TRBJ1-5, is DAGVTQSPTHLIKTRGQQVTLRCSPKSGHDTVSWYQQALGQGPQFIFQYYEEEERQRGNFPDRFSGHQFPNYSSELNVNALLLGDSALYLCASSLVGVNQPQHFGDGTRLSIL.

This rearrangement joins TRBV5-1 to TRBJ2-7; D is perhaps TRBD1 (6 bases). Germline loops: CDR1 SGHRS, CDR2 YFSETQ. V lost 4 bases to trimming and J lost 11 bases, with 22 bases between them. The CDR3 runs to 14 residues. The CDR3 DNA is TGCGCCAGCAGCACAAACTCCGGGACACCTAAAAAGTACTTC. This gives the protein CASSTNSGTPKKYF.

The chain links TRBV5-1 to TRBJ2-5; 10 bases map to TRBD2. The V segment lost 5 bases and the J segment 0 bases; nucleotides outside the gene matches: 4. Germline CDR1 is SGHRS and CDR2 is YFSETQ. The CDR3 totals 15 residues. CDR3 residues: CASRTSGSDQETQYF. In DNA form, the CDR3 reads TGCGCCAGCAGGACTAGCGGGTCCGACCAAGAGACCCAGTACTTC.

The chain employs TRBV5-5 and TRBJ1-1; TRBD1 is a possible D gene (5 bases). V lost 4 bases and J 8 bases, leaving 21 bases between the germline ends. This CDR3 spans 15 amino acids. Per germline, CDR1 SGHKS and CDR2 YYEKEE (reference sequence). The CDR3 bases are TGTGCCAGCAGCATAGAAACAGGAACAAAATACGAAGCTTTCTTT. Translation gives CASSIETGTKYEAFF.

The chain links TRBV24-1 to TRBJ2-1; 13 positions match TRBD2. Unmatched junction bases numbered 5, after V lost 3 bases and J lost 7 bases. The germline CDR1 and CDR2 sequences are KGHDR and SFDVKD. The CDR3 covers 16 residues. CDR3 nucleotides: TGTGCCACCAGTGATAGGACTAGCGGGAGCTTGAATGAGCAGTTCTTC. Its translation is CATSDRTSGSLNEQFF.

The chain recombines TRBV2 with TRBJ2-3, with TRBD2 as a possible D gene (5 bases). CDR1 SNHLY and CDR2 FYNNEI come from the germline V gene. Trimming removed 1 base from V and 4 bases from J, with 12 bases in between. The CDR3 has 15 residues. CDR3 in amino acids: CASSEDLPRADTQYF. The CDR3 DNA is TGTGCCAGCAGTGAAGACTTACCGAGGGCAGATACGCAGTATTTT.

The chain uses TRBV5-1 and TRBJ1-4, with TRBD1 as a possible D gene (6 bases). Germline V gene sequence: CDR1 SGHRS, CDR2 YFSETQ. The CDR3 has 14 residues. The V gene lost 2 bases and the J gene lost 2 bases, with 7 bases spanning the gap. DNA of the CDR3: TGCGCCAGCAGCTTAACAGGGACTAATGAAAAACTGTTTTTT. Translated: CASSLTGTNEKLFF.

This rearrangement joins TRBV19 to TRBJ2-2; TRBD1 is a possible D gene (5 bases). The V end lost 4 bases, the J end lost 6 bases, and 15 bases lay between the germline ends. The germline V gene has CDR1 LNHDA and CDR2 SQIVND (reference sequence). The CDR3 runs to 15 residues. The CDR3 bases are TGTGCCAGTAGTAGCACAGGACCTGGGGCCGGGGAGCTGTTTTTT. Translating gives CASSSTGPGAGELFF.

The V and J genes are TRBV19 and TRBJ2-2; a weak D match, TRBD1 (8 bases). This CDR3 is 16 amino acids long. Looked up from germline, CDR1 is LNHDA and CDR2 is SQIVND (reference sequence). V was clipped by 0 bases and J by 4 bases, with 12 bases between them. CDR3 in DNA: TGTGCCAGTAGTATAGATCACAGGGGGGGCACCGGGGAGCTGTTTTTT. It yields the protein CASSIDHRGGTGELFF. Full variable domain (missing parts from reference TRBV19 and TRBJ2-2): DGGITQSPKYLFRKEGQNVTLSCEQNLNHDAMYWYRQDPGQGLRLIYYSQIVNDFQKGDIAEGYSVSREKKESFPLTVTSAQKNPTAFYLCASSIDHRGGTGELFFGEGSRLTVL.

V is TRBV6-1 and J is TRBJ1-6; D call uncertain. This CDR3 spans 16 amino acids. Germline V gene data show CDR1 as MNHNS and CDR2 as SASEGT. Between the trimmed V and J ends, which lost 2 bases and 9 bases, there was a span of 17 bases. The CDR3 loop is CASSESQTQLFSPLHF. The CDR3, as DNA: TGTGCCAGCAGTGAAAGTCAGACACAGCTTTTTTCACCCCTCCACTTT.

The rearrangement joins TRBV5-1 to TRBJ2-5; 15 bases are shared with TRBD2. Germline V gene sequence: CDR1 SGHRS, CDR2 YFSETQ. V trimming: 2 bases; J trimming: 4 bases; junction bases outside the gene matches: 3. This CDR3 region has 16 residues. Written as DNA, the CDR3 is TGCGCCAGCAGCTTATTGGGACTAGCGGGAGGAGAGACCCAGTACTTC. This gives the protein CASSLLGLAGGETQYF.

The chain is built from TRBV30 and TRBJ1-5, with D tentatively TRBD1 (5 bases). The CDR3 totals 14 residues. Germline CDR1 GTSNPN, CDR2 SVGIG (reference sequence). Trimming left V 0 bases short and J 4 bases short, with 10 bases between. In DNA, the CDR3 is TGTGCCTGGAGTGTAGCTGGGGGGAATCAGCCCCAGCATTTT. Residues: CAWSVAGGNQPQHF. The variable domain in full, completed from reference TRBV30 and TRBJ1-5, reads SQTIHQWPATLVQPVGSPLSLECTVEGTSNPNLYWYRQAAGRGLQLLFYSVGIGQISSEVPQNLSASRPQDRQFILSSKKLLLSDSGFYLCAWSVAGGNQPQHFGDGTRLSIL.

This CDR3 is CASSQGTGGSNQPQHF. CDR3 DNA sequence: TGTGCCAGCAGCCAAGGGACAGGAGGGAGCAATCAGCCCCAGCATTTT. The chain joins TRBV3-1 (or the pseudogene TRBV3-2) to TRBJ1-5, with 7 bases identical to TRBD1. This CDR3 region has 16 residues. V shed 1 base and J 1 base; nucleotides not matched to a gene: 4. Germline CDR1 LGHDT, CDR2 YNNKEL (reference sequence).

The V call is TRBV5-1, the J call TRBJ1-4, with 9 bases aligning to TRBD1. The CDR3 runs 13 residues. Germline values: CDR1 SGHRS, CDR2 YFSETQ. With V trimmed by 7 bases and J by 8 bases, 6 bases remained unmatched. CDR3: CASGGQGSEKLFF. The CDR3 DNA follows: TGCGCCAGCGGGGGACAGGGCTCCGAAAAACTGTTTTTT.

This sequence joins TRBV5-4 and TRBJ2-5; D uncertain. This CDR3 is built from 14 residues. Trimming removed 0 bases at V and 3 bases at J, with 9 bases between. CDR1 SGHNT and CDR2 YYREEE come from the germline V gene (reference sequence). CDR3 nucleotide sequence: TGTGCCAGCAGCTTGGCGCTAGAAAAAGAGACCCAGTACTTC. Its translation: CASSLALEKETQYF.

V gene TRBV9 combines with J gene TRBJ1-1; 7 positions agree with TRBD1. Germline CDR1 and CDR2: SGDLS and YYNGEE. The length of the CDR3 is 16 residues. With 3 bases clipped from V and 4 bases from J, the junction kept 12 bases outside the gene matches. The CDR3 sequence is CASSAPPDRDATEAFF. The CDR3 bases are TGTGCCAGCAGCGCGCCCCCCGACAGGGATGCCACTGAAGCTTTCTTT.

V gene TRBV5-1 combines with J gene TRBJ1-1; D perhaps matches TRBD1 (5 bases). Per the germline V gene, CDR1 is SGHRS and CDR2 is YFSETQ. The CDR3 length is 13 residues. V dropped 0 bases and J dropped 8 bases, with 11 bases sitting between them. Here the CDR3 DNA reads TGCGCCAGCAGCTTGGATCCAGGGTTGGAAGCTTTCTTT. Protein product: CASSLDPGLEAFF.

The chain combines TRBV10-3 with TRBJ2-7; D may be TRBD2 (6 bases). V was trimmed by 6 bases and J by 0 bases, leaving 6 bases between them. Per germline, CDR1 ENHRY and CDR2 SYGVKD. The length of the CDR3 is 12 residues. The CDR3 protein is CAIRDYSYEQYF. The CDR3, as DNA: TGTGCCATCAGGGACTACTCCTACGAGCAGTACTTC.

The rearrangement uses TRBV27 and TRBJ2-7; 12 positions match TRBD1. V was clipped by 5 bases and J by 3 bases; unmatched bases: 5. The V gene's germline CDR1 is MNHEY and CDR2 SMNVEV (reference sequence). The CDR3 is made up of 15 amino acids. For the CDR3, the DNA is TGTGCCAGCAGTAACCGGGACAGGGGGCTCTACGAGCAGTACTTC. This translates into CASSNRDRGLYEQYF.

This clone was seen more than once but under ten times. The gene calls are TRBV11-3 and TRBJ2-1; TRBD2 aligns across 8 bases. The CDR3 extends over 16 amino acids. With 5 bases clipped from V and 6 bases from J, the junction kept 12 bases outside the gene matches. Per the germline V gene, CDR1 is SGHNT and CDR2 is YENEEA. CDR3 bases: TGTGCCAGCAGCGTCCCGCGAGCGGGAGTACTCAATGAGCAGTTCTTC. It is translated as CASSVPRAGVLNEQFF. Variable domain in full (rest from reference TRBV11-3 and TRBJ2-1): EAGVVQSPRYKIIEKKQPVAFWCNPISGHNTLYWYLQNLGQGPELLIRYENEEAVDDSQLPKDRFSAERLKGVDSTLKIQPAELGDSAVYLCASSVPRAGVLNEQFFGPGTRLTVL.

The CDR3 spells CASSLALGSGKNIQYF. DNA for the CDR3: TGTGCCAGCAGCTTAGCTCTGGGTAGCGGCAAAAACATTCAGTACTTC. The rearrangement uses TRBV7-8 and TRBJ2-4; maybe TRBD2 (6 bases). CDR3 size: 16 residues. The V end was cut by 0 bases, the J end by 3 bases, with 12 bases between. The V gene's germline CDR1 is SGHVS and CDR2 FQNEAQ.

The chain couples TRBV27 to TRBJ2-1, with 9 bases lining up with TRBD2. Looked up from germline, CDR1 is MNHEY and CDR2 is SMNVEV (reference sequence). V shed 7 bases, J shed 0 bases, and the junction held 1 base outside the gene matches. CDR3 length equals 14 residues. The CDR3 is CASTSGVSYNEQFF. Here the CDR3 DNA reads TGTGCCAGCACTAGCGGGGTCTCCTACAATGAGCAGTTCTTC.

J is TRBJ1-1 and V is TRBV3-1 (or the pseudogene TRBV3-2); D is uncertain. CDR3 size: 15 residues. V lost 4 bases to trimming and J lost 0 bases, with 12 bases between them. Germline CDR1 is LGHDT and CDR2 is YNNKEL (reference sequence). CDR3 sequence (DNA): TGTGCCAGCAGCCCCTTGTTCACTGTGAACACTGAAGCTTTCTTT. Its translation: CASSPLFTVNTEAFF.

A few counts support this clone. V usage is TRBV19 and J usage is TRBJ1-5; D unresolved. The CDR3 has 14 residues. Germline V CDR1 and CDR2: LNHDA, SQIVND (reference sequence). V was clipped by 5 bases and J by 8 bases, with 16 bases between them. CDR3 protein: CASSLGRLEEPQHF. The CDR3 nucleotides are TGTGCCAGTAGTTTGGGTCGTTTAGAGGAGCCCCAGCATTTT.

In regard to this clone: The junction departs from the called germline gene at one end, perhaps through a read error. The chain couples TRBV28 to TRBJ1-2, with no clear D. In germline, CDR1 is MDHEN, CDR2 SYDVKM. CDR3 length: 13 amino acids. The CDR3 region is CVSSLTVDYGYTF. The CDR3 DNA reads as TGTGTCAGCAGTTTAACAGTGGACTATGGCTACACCTTC.